Here is one T cell receptor beta chain with its context. This specimen belongs to a study of technical replicates of blood from several donors. Repertoires were generated with immunoSEQ multiplex PCR, while TCRdb's copy carries only in-frame clones and drops some. The table records approximately 76,000 clones, around 97% of them present only once. The CDR3 consists of 16 residues. Germline V CDR1 and CDR2: MNHNY, SVGAGI (reference sequence). The V and J ends lost 1 base and 4 bases respectively, with 14 bases between them. The gene calls are TRBV6-6 and TRBJ1-5, with D perhaps TRBD1 (5 bases). The TCR sequence derives from a human donor in good health. The sample consisted of T cells isolated from PBMCs. CDR3 in amino acids: CASSYFPGAENQPQHF. CDR3 nucleotides: TGTGCCAGCAGTTACTTCCCTGGGGCTGAGAATCAGCCCCAGCATTTT.